This T cell receptor beta chain was sequenced for a study of blood T cell repertoires in COVID-19. Study processing details: Estimates of nucleated cell counts were drawn from the amplification of reference gene primers. Assay: immunoSEQ multiplex PCR; the TCRdb copy retains only in-frame clones and omits some. V, J and clone size are those of that table, while D and trimming were read from the DNA. The data show fewer than 400,000 clones, 86% seen once. Cohorts were based on clinical histories the participants reported. This CDR3 is 14 amino acids long. Unmatched junction bases numbered 10, after V lost 7 bases and J lost 4 bases. Germline V gene sequence: CDR1 SQVTM, CDR2 ANQGSEA. This clone has a single count.

The chain couples TRBV29-1 to TRBJ1-2; TRBD1 matches at 9 bases. This receptor was obtained from a man aged 25 to 45 who had recovered from COVID-19. Source material: PBMCs or T cells enriched from blood (not recorded which). CDR3 amino acids: CSAGTRQGGYGYTF. The CDR3 nucleotides read TGCAGCGCCGGAACGAGACAGGGGGGCTATGGCTACACCTTC.